The 6 T cell receptor beta chains presented below share a single source sample, sequenced in a study of cytomegalovirus exposure and HLA in healthy donors. The PCR used 60 Vbeta and 13 Jbeta primers. Only in-frame clones appear in the TCRdb table, and some are missing; sequencing was by immunoSEQ multiplex PCR. This sample has over 150,000 clones, with about three quarters found just once. The sample consisted of PBMCs. These receptors originate from a woman between 35 and 50 years old in good health and CMV-seronegative.

DNA for the CDR3: TGTGCCAGCAGTTTGGGACAGGGGGCGAGGGAGCAGTACTTC. Translated, it gives CASSLGQGAREQYF. The rearrangement joins TRBV27 to TRBJ2-7, with 12 bases matching TRBD1. The CDR3 spans 14 residues. The V segment lost 3 bases and the J segment 7 bases; nucleotides outside the gene matches: 4. The germline gives CDR1 MNHEY, CDR2 SMNVEV (reference sequence).

There are a few counts of this clone. This chain joins TRBV5-1 and TRBJ2-3; D not certain. Deletions cut 0 bases from V and 1 base from J, with 6 bases between. The germline CDR1 and CDR2 sequences are SGHRS and YFSETQ. The CDR3 covers 14 residues. This CDR3 reads CASSLEAGTDTQYF. The CDR3 nucleotides read TGCGCCAGCAGCTTGGAGGCGGGCACAGATACGCAGTATTTT.

In nucleotides, the CDR3 is TGTGCCAGCAGCGGAGTTGAGGTAGCAAGAGGCTTAGCTAACTATGGCTACACCTTC. It translates to CASSGVEVARGLANYGYTF. The chain couples TRBV11-3 to TRBJ1-2; D not certain. CDR3 length: 19 amino acids. Trimming cost V 5 bases and J 0 bases, with 25 bases left between them. Germline CDR1 and CDR2: SGHNT and YENEEA.

This sequence joins TRBV4-1 and TRBJ1-5, with D possibly matching TRBD1 (5 bases). Germline loops: CDR1 MGHRA, CDR2 YSYEKL. V was shortened by 4 bases and J by 0 bases, with 10 bases between the two germline ends. The CDR3 has 15 residues. The CDR3 nucleotides are TGCGCCAGCAGCCTTGAAGGGGATAGCAATCAGCCCCAGCATTTT. This gives the protein CASSLEGDSNQPQHF.

This clone has only one observation. V and J are TRBV29-1 and TRBJ1-1; the D gene is possibly TRBD1 (5 bases). The length of the CDR3 is 13 residues. Germline values: CDR1 SQVTM, CDR2 ANQGSEA. V lost 7 bases and J lost 0, with 12 bases in between. The CDR3 sequence: CSEEQEMNTEAFF. CDR3 nucleotide sequence: TGCAGCGAGGAACAGGAGATGAACACTGAAGCTTTCTTT.

V and J are TRBV10-3 and TRBJ1-5, with D tentatively TRBD1 (6 bases). The CDR3 length is 12 residues. Trimming shortened V by 11 bases and J by 5 bases, and 13 bases separated the two germline ends. Germline loops: CDR1 ENHRY, CDR2 SYGVKD. The chain's CDR3 is CAVQGTDQPQHF. The CDR3 bases are TGTGCCGTACAGGGTACGGATCAGCCCCAGCATTTT.